These 21 T cell receptor beta chains share one sample of origin, sequenced in a study of T cell clonotyping in hematopoietic cell transplantation listed by TCRdb under 2021. The sample's time point label, decoded: 100 days after allo-HCT. The library relied on the immunoSEQ multiplex PCR assay. Imported from immuneACCESS, the table was reduced by TCRdb to in-frame sequences with V and J called. These copies leave out some clones; in studies compared against another copy, an unresolved V gene accounts for under half, and the cause of the remainder is not known. The sample table holds roughly 5,100 clones, of which 90% to 97% were seen once. Of the sample, 2% to 3% is held by the ten largest clones. Sample: PBMCs, taken 100 days after allogeneic stem cell transplant. These receptors were obtained from a male patient aged 40-50 years who had an allogeneic stem cell transplant from a related donor, so the T cells may come from the graft donor. Some clones in this sample may be carry-over from other donors' samples.

The CDR3 DNA is TGTGCCAGCAGCGGCCGCTACGAGCAGTACTTC. Translating gives CASSGRYEQYF. This sequence joins TRBV7-8 and TRBJ2-7; D not certain. Between the trimmed V and J ends, which lost 5 bases and 3 bases, there was a span of 5 bases. CDR1 is SGHVS and CDR2 is FQNEAQ in the germline V gene. The CDR3 is made up of 11 amino acids.

The chain is built from TRBV7-2 and TRBJ1-2; D gene ambiguous. Trimming removed 1 base from V and 4 bases from J, with 13 bases in between. The CDR3 spans 15 residues. Germline V gene lookup returns CDR1 SGHTA and CDR2 FQGNSA. CDR3 nucleotide sequence: TGTGCCAGCAGCTTAGATTCCGGATCCTTCTATGGCTACACCTTC. It encodes CASSLDSGSFYGYTF.

The CDR3 here is CASSLNLLGRYNEQFF. In DNA form, the CDR3 reads TGTGCCAGCAGCTTAAACCTACTAGGGAGGTACAATGAGCAGTTCTTC. The chain recombines TRBV7-3 with TRBJ2-1, with D perhaps matching TRBD2 (6 bases). Trimming removed 1 base at V and 4 bases at J, with 14 bases between. The CDR3 runs to 16 residues. Germline CDR1 and CDR2: SGHTA and FQGTGA. Full variable domain (outside the CDR3, taken from reference TRBV7-3 and TRBJ2-1): GAGVSQTPSNKVTEKGKYVELRCDPISGHTALYWYRQSLGQGPEFLIYFQGTGAADDSGLPNDRFFAVRPEGSVSTLKIQRTERGDSAVYLCASSLNLLGRYNEQFFGPGTRLTVL.

This clone was seen a handful of times. The chain recombines TRBV11-3 with TRBJ2-7; 10 nucleotides match TRBD2. V gave up 6 bases and J gave up 5 bases; unmatched junction bases: 4. This CDR3 comprises 13 residues. Germline assignment: CDR1 SGHNT and CDR2 YENEEA. Here the CDR3 DNA reads TGTGCCAGCAGGGCTAGCGGGAGCGACGAGCAGTACTTC. This translates into CASRASGSDEQYF.

The chain employs TRBV7-9 and TRBJ1-2; D is undetermined. Trimming left V 6 bases short and J 4 bases short, with 9 bases between. The CDR3 sequence is 12 residues long. Germline CDR1 reads SEHNR; CDR2 reads FQNEAQ (reference sequence). Here the CDR3 reads CASSGGLYGYTF. CDR3 sequence (DNA): TGTGCCAGCAGTGGAGGGCTCTATGGCTACACCTTC.

The V gene is TRBV14, the J gene TRBJ1-2; no clear D gene. The CDR3 consists of 13 residues. The V end was cut by 0 bases, the J end by 4 bases, with 6 bases between. Germline V gene data show CDR1 as SGHDN and CDR2 as FVKESK. CDR3 DNA: TGTGCCAGCAGCCAAGACGGGTTCTATGGCTACACCTTC. This encodes CASSQDGFYGYTF.

The gene calls are TRBV5-4 and TRBJ1-2; the D gene is possibly TRBD1 (6 bases). Germline CDR1 reads SGHNT; CDR2 reads YYREEE (reference sequence). Trimming took 3 bases from V and 7 from J, leaving 10 bases between them. This CDR3 has 12 amino acids. Here the CDR3 DNA reads TGTGCCAGCAGCTACGACAGGCCTGGCTACACCTTC. Its translation: CASSYDRPGYTF. Complete variable domain (other parts from reference TRBV5-4 and TRBJ1-2): ETGVTQSPTHLIKTRGQQVTLRCSSQSGHNTVSWYQQALGQGPQFIFQYYREEENGRGNFPPRFSGLQFPNYSSELNVNALELDDSALYLCASSYDRPGYTFGSGTRLTVV.

The chain recombines TRBV27 with TRBJ1-1; D gene unclear. Germline V CDR1 and CDR2: MNHEY, SMNVEV (reference sequence). Trimming left V 6 bases short and J 0 bases short, with 8 bases between. The CDR3 has 13 amino acids. The CDR3 bases are TGTGCCAGCAGCAGAGACATGAACACTGAAGCTTTCTTT. Its protein is CASSRDMNTEAFF.

The chain links TRBV4-2 to TRBJ1-1; TRBD1 might be the D (5 bases). Germline V gene sequence: CDR1 LGHNA, CDR2 YNFKEQ. The CDR3 contains 15 residues. V lost 0 bases and J 4 bases, leaving 12 bases between the germline ends. DNA for the CDR3: TGTGCCAGCAGCCAAGACCAGGGAGGGCTCACTGAAGCTTTCTTT. It yields the protein CASSQDQGGLTEAFF.

The gene calls are TRBV11-2 and TRBJ1-2; perhaps TRBD1 as D (5 bases). Trimming pared 5 bases from V and 6 bases from J, leaving 19 bases between. The CDR3 sequence is 15 residues long. Germline V gene data show CDR1 as SGHAT and CDR2 as FQNNGV. In DNA, the CDR3 is TGTGCCAGCAGCCACCCCGGGACGGCGAGTAATGGCTACACCTTC. It codes for CASSHPGTASNGYTF.

The rearrangement uses TRBV4-3 and TRBJ2-7; 9 nucleotides line up with TRBD2. The V and J ends lost 1 base and 2 bases, in that order; junction bases with no gene match: 6. Germline V gene sequence: CDR1 LGHNA, CDR2 YSLEER. This CDR3 spans 16 amino acids. The CDR3 sequence is CASSQASGGPAYEQYF. The CDR3 bases are TGCGCCAGCAGCCAAGCGAGCGGGGGGCCCGCCTACGAGCAGTACTTC.

This clone was seen once. The chain uses TRBV19 and TRBJ1-1, with a tentative D call TRBD1 (6 bases). V shed 2 bases and J shed 6 bases, with 10 bases lying between them. Germline loops: CDR1 LNHDA, CDR2 SQIVND (reference sequence). CDR3 length equals 13 residues. The CDR3 spells CASSISGVAEAFF. CDR3 in DNA: TGTGCCAGTAGTATATCAGGGGTTGCTGAAGCTTTCTTT.

The chain joins TRBV28 to TRBJ2-1; tentatively, D is TRBD1 (6 bases). The CDR3 contains 16 residues. Deletions cut 5 bases from V and 7 bases from J, with 21 bases between. The germline V gene encodes CDR1 MDHEN and CDR2 SYDVKM. This chain's CDR3 is CASSAPTGRTGNEQFF. DNA for the CDR3: TGTGCCAGCAGTGCTCCCACAGGGAGAACGGGGAATGAGCAGTTCTTC.

This clone was picked up one time. The chain joins TRBV5-4 to TRBJ2-1; D is ambiguous. This CDR3 has 15 amino acids. The V end lost 0 bases, the J end lost 2 bases, and 9 bases lay between the germline ends. The germline CDR1 and CDR2 sequences are SGHNT and YYREEE (reference sequence). The CDR3 DNA reads as TGTGCCAGCAGCTTGGAGGGCAGAGCCTACAATGAGCAGTTCTTC. It encodes CASSLEGRAYNEQFF. Looking up the rest from reference TRBV5-4 and TRBJ2-1 gives the full variable domain: ETGVTQSPTHLIKTRGQQVTLRCSSQSGHNTVSWYQQALGQGPQFIFQYYREEENGRGNFPPRFSGLQFPNYSSELNVNALELDDSALYLCASSLEGRAYNEQFFGPGTRLTVL.

The genes are TRBV7-9 and TRBJ2-1; no clear D gene. The CDR3 extends over 12 amino acids. V dropped 8 bases and J dropped 8 bases, with 13 bases sitting between them. Germline-derived CDR1 and CDR2 are SEHNR and FQNEAQ (reference sequence). CDR3 DNA: TGTGCCAGCTTCGGAGTTTTCGATGAGCAGTTCTTC. It specifies CASFGVFDEQFF.

The genes are TRBV7-3 and TRBJ2-7; 9 bases are a match to TRBD1. There are 15 residues in the CDR3. After removal of 3 bases from V and 7 bases from J, the junction contained 10 bases not matched to a gene. Germline lookup yields CDR1 SGHTA and CDR2 FQGTGA. CDR3 sequence reads: CASSLDGTGFREQYF. In DNA form, the CDR3 reads TGTGCCAGCAGCTTGGACGGGACAGGGTTTAGGGAGCAGTACTTC.

This clone has only one observation. The J gene is TRBJ2-1, the V gene TRBV11-3, with 12 bases identical to TRBD1. Looked up from germline, CDR1 is SGHNT and CDR2 is YENEEA. Unmatched junction bases numbered 9, after V lost 5 bases and J lost 7 bases. The CDR3 has 16 amino acids. The CDR3 sequence is CASSASRDRGLNEQFF. In DNA form, the CDR3 reads TGTGCCAGCAGCGCTTCCCGGGACAGGGGGCTGAATGAGCAGTTCTTC.

This chain joins TRBV5-1 and TRBJ2-7, with D possibly matching TRBD2 (5 bases). V was shortened by 0 bases and J by 2 bases, with 9 bases between the two germline ends. The germline gives CDR1 SGHRS, CDR2 YFSETQ. This CDR3 is built from 14 residues. CDR3 sequence (DNA): TGCGCCAGCAGCTTGGCCGGGGTCCCCTACGAGCAGTACTTC. It encodes CASSLAGVPYEQYF.

This chain joins TRBV11-3 and TRBJ2-2; the D is unclear. The V end was cut by 1 base, the J end by 6 bases, with 12 bases between. CDR1 SGHNT and CDR2 YENEEA come from the germline V gene. This CDR3 spans 15 amino acids. CDR3 protein: CASSLASGTSGELFF. CDR3 nucleotide sequence: TGTGCCAGCAGCTTAGCCTCAGGCACGTCCGGGGAGCTGTTTTTT.

The chain has TRBV5-1 and TRBJ1-2; the D is unclear. Germline-derived CDR1 and CDR2 are SGHRS and YFSETQ. Trimming left V 2 bases short and J 7 bases short, with 6 bases between. This CDR3 is built from 11 residues. CDR3: CASSFAGGYTF. DNA of the CDR3: TGCGCCAGCAGCTTCGCGGGTGGCTACACCTTC.

The rearrangement links TRBV29-1 to TRBJ1-4; 7 bases match TRBD1. There are 13 residues in the CDR3. Germline CDR1 SQVTM, CDR2 ANQGSEA. V gave up 4 bases and J gave up 7 bases; unmatched junction bases: 6. CDR3 nucleotides: TGCAGCGTTGTGGTCAGGGGGGGTGAAAAACTGTTTTTT. This gives the protein CSVVVRGGEKLFF.